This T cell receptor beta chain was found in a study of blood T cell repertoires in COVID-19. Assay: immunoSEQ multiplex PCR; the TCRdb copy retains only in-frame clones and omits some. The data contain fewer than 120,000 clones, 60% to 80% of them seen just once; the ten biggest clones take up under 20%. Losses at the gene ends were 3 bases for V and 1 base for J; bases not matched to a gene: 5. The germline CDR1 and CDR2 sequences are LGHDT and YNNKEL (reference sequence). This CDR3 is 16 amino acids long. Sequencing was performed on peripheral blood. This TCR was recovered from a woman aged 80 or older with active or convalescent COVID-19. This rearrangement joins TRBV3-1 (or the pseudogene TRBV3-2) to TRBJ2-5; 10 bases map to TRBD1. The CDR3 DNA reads TGTGCCAGCAGCCAGAGGGACAGGGGATTCCAAGAGACCCAGTACTTC. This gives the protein CASSQRDRGFQETQYF.